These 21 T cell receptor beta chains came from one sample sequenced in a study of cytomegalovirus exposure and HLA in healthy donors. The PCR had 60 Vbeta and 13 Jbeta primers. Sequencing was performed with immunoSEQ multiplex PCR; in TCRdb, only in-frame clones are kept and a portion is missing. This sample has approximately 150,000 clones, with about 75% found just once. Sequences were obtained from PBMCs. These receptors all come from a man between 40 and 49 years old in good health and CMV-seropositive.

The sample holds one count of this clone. The CDR3 nucleotides read TGTGCCAGCTCCCGTCCGTCGGCGGAAAACACCGGGGAGCTGTTTTTT. As protein: CASSRPSAENTGELFF. The chain has TRBV18 and TRBJ2-2; D remains unclear. Trimming removed 6 bases from V and 2 bases from J, with 16 bases in between. The germline V gene has CDR1 KGHSH and CDR2 LQKENI. This CDR3 contains 16 residues.

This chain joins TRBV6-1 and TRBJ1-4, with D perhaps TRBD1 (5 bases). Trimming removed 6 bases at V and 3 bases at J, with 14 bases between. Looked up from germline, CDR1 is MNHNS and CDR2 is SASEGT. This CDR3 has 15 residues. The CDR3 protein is CASSADPGANEKLFF. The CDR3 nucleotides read TGTGCCAGCAGCGCTGATCCGGGGGCTAATGAAAAACTGTTTTTT.

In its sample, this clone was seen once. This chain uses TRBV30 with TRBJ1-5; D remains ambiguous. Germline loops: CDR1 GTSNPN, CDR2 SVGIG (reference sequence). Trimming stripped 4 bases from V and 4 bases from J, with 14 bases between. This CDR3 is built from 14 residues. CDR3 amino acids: CAWNPGLGNQPQHF. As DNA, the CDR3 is TGTGCCTGGAACCCAGGACTGGGGAATCAGCCCCAGCATTTT.

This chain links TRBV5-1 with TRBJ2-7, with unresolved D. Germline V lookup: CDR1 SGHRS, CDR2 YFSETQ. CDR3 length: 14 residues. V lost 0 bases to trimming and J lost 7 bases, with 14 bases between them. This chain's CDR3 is CASSLDGNYEEQYF. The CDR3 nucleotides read TGCGCCAGCAGCTTGGACGGCAACTACGAAGAGCAGTACTTC.

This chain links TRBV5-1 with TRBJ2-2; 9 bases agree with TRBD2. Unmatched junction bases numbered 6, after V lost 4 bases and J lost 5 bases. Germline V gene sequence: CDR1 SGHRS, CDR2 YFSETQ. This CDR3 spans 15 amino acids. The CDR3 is CASSSARGGTGELFF. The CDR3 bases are TGCGCCAGCAGCAGTGCGCGGGGGGGAACCGGGGAGCTGTTTTTT.

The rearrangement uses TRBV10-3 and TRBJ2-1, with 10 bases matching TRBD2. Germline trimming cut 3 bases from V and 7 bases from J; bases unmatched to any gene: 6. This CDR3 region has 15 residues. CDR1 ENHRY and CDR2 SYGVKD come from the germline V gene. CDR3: CAISESSGGLNEQFF. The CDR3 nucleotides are TGTGCCATCAGTGAATCTAGCGGGGGTCTAAATGAGCAGTTCTTC.

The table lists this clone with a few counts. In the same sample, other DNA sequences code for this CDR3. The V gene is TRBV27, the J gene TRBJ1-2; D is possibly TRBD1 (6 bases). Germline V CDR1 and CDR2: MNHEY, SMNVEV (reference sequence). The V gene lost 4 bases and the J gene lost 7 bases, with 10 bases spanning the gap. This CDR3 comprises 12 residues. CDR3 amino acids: CASSSQGSGYTF. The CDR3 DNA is TGTGCCAGCAGTTCACAGGGTAGTGGCTACACCTTC.

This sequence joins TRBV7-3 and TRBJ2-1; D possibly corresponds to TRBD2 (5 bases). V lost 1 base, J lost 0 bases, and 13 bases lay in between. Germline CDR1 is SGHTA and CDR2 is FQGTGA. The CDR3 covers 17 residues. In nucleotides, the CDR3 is TGTGCCAGCAGCTTAAGTCCGATGAGGGACTCCTACAATGAGCAGTTCTTC. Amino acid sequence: CASSLSPMRDSYNEQFF.

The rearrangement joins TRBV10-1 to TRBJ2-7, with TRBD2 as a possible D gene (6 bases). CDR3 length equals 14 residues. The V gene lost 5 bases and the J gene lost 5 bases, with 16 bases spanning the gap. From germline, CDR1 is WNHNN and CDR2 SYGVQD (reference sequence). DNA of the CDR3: TGCGCCAGCAGTCCGGGACTCTCCAGCGACGAGCAGTACTTC. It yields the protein CASSPGLSSDEQYF.

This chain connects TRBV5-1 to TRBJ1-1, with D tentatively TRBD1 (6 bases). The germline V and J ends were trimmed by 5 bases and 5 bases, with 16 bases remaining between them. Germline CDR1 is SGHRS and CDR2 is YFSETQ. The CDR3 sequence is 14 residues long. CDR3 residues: CASRGHDDGTEAFF. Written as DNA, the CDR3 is TGCGCCAGCAGGGGACACGACGATGGTACTGAAGCTTTCTTT.

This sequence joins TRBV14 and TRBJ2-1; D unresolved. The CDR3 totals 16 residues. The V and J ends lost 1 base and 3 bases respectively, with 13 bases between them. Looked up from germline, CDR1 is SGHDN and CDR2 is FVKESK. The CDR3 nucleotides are TGTGCCAGCAGCCAAGTTCGAGGCTCAGTCTACAATGAGCAGTTCTTC. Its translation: CASSQVRGSVYNEQFF.

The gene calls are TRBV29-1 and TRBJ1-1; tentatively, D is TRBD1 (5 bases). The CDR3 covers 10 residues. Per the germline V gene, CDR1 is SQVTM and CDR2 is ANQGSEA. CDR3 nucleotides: TGCACCACTACGACAGATTGGGCTTTCTTT. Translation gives CTTTTDWAFF.

The CDR3 DNA reads as TGTGCCAGCAGTTTATCAGTAGCGGGAGTCAATGAGCAGTTCTTC. Translated: CASSLSVAGVNEQFF. The chain carries TRBV28 and TRBJ2-1; 9 bases line up with TRBD2. The CDR3 sequence is 15 residues long. The V and J ends lost 1 base and 6 bases, in that order; junction bases with no gene match: 4. Germline CDR1 and CDR2: MDHEN and SYDVKM.

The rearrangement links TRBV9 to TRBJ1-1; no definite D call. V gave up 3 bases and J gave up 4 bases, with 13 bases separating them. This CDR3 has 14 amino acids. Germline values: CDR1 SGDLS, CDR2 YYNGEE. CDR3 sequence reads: CASSGRDWSTEAFF. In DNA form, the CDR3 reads TGTGCCAGCAGCGGAAGAGACTGGAGCACTGAAGCTTTCTTT.

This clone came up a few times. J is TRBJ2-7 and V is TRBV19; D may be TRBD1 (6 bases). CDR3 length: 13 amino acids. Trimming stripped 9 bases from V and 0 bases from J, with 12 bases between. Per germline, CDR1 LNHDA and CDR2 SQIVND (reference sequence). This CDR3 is CASGRTDSYEQYF. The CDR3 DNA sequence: TGTGCCAGCGGACGGACAGACTCCTACGAGCAGTACTTC.

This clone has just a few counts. DNA of the CDR3: TGCGCCAGCAGCCGGACGCGGGGAGAGACCCAGTACTTC. Amino acid sequence: CASSRTRGETQYF. The chain employs TRBV4-1 and TRBJ2-5, with D tentatively TRBD2 (6 bases). Germline-derived CDR1 and CDR2 are MGHRA and YSYEKL. The CDR3 contains 13 residues. V was clipped by 4 bases and J by 4 bases, with 10 bases between them.

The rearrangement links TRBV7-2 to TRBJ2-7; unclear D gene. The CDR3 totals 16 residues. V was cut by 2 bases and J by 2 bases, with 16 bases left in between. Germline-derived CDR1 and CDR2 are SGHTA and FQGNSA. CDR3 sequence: CASSLSYMRSAYEQYF. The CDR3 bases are TGTGCCAGCAGCTTATCGTATATGCGGAGTGCCTACGAGCAGTACTTC. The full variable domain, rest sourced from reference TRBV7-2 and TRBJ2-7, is GAGVSQSPSNKVTEKGKDVELRCDPISGHTALYWYRQSLGQGLEFLIYFQGNSAPDKSGLPSDRFSAERTGGSVSTLTIQRTQQEDSAVYLCASSLSYMRSAYEQYFGPGTRLTVT.

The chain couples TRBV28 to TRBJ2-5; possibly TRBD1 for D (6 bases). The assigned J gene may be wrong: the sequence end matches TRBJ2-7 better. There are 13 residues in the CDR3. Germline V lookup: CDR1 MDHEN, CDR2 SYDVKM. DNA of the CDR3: TGTGCCAGCAGTGAGGGACACACCTACGAGCAGTACTTC. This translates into CASSEGHTYEQYF.

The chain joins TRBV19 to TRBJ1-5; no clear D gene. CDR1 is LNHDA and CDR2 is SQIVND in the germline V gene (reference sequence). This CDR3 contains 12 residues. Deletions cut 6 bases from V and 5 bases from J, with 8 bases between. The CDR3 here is CASSLSDQPQHF. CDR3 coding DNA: TGTGCCAGTAGCTTATCGGATCAGCCCCAGCATTTT.

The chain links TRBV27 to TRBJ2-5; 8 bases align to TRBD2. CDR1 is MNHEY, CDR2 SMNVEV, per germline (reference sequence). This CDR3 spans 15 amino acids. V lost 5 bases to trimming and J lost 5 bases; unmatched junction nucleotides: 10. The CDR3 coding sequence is TGTGCCAGCAGTCCCAGCGGGAGCGGCGTTGAGACCCAGTACTTC. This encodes CASSPSGSGVETQYF.

The CDR3 loop is CASSPDVSGSYEQYF. The CDR3 DNA follows: TGTGCCAGCAGTCCCGATGTTAGCGGGTCCTACGAGCAGTACTTC. The chain uses TRBV6-6 and TRBJ2-7; 7 bases map to TRBD2. The J segment lost 1 base and the V segment lost 5 bases, leaving 8 bases of the junction unmatched. Germline V CDR1 and CDR2: MNHNY, SVGAGI (reference sequence). The length of the CDR3 is 15 residues.